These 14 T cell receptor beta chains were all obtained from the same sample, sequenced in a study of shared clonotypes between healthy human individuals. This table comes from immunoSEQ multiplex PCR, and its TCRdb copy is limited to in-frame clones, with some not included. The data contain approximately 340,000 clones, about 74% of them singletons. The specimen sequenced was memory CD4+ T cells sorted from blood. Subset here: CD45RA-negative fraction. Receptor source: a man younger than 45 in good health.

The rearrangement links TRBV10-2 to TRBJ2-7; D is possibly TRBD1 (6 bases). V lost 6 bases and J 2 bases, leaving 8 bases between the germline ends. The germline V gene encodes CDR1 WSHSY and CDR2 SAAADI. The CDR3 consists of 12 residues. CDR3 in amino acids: CASRGQTYEQYF. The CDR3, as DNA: TGCGCCAGCAGAGGACAGACCTACGAGCAGTACTTC.

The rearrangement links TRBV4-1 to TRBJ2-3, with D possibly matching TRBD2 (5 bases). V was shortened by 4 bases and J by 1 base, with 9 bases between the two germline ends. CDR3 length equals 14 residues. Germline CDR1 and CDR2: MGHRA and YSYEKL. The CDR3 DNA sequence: TGCGCCAGCAGCCGGCAACTAGGCACAGATACGCAGTATTTT. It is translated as CASSRQLGTDTQYF.

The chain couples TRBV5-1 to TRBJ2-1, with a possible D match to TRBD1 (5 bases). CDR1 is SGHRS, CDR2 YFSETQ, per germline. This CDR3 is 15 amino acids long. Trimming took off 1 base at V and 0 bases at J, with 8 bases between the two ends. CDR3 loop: CASSLQGYSYNEQFF. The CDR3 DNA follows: TGCGCCAGCAGCTTGCAGGGCTACTCCTACAATGAGCAGTTCTTC. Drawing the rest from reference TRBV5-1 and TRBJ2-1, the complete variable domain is KAGVTQTPRYLIKTRGQQVTLSCSPISGHRSVSWYQQTPGQGLQFLFEYFSETQRNKGNFPGRFSGRQFSNSRSEMNVSTLELGDSALYLCASSLQGYSYNEQFFGPGTRLTVL.

The CDR3 sequence: CASSRRDRAVSEQFF. The CDR3 region has the DNA TGTGCCAGCAGCAGACGGGACAGGGCCGTCAGTGAGCAGTTCTTC. The chain is built from TRBV7-9 and TRBJ2-1; 9 positions match TRBD1. CDR1 is SEHNR and CDR2 is FQNEAQ in the germline V gene (reference sequence). J was trimmed by 9 bases and V by 5 bases; bases with no gene match: 11. This CDR3 contains 15 residues.

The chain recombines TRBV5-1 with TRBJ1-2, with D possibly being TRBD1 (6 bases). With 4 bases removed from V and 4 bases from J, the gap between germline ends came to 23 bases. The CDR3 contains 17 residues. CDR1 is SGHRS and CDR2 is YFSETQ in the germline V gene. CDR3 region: CASSVDHEWGRIYGYTF. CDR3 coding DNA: TGCGCCAGCAGCGTAGACCACGAATGGGGGCGCATCTATGGCTACACCTTC.

The CDR3 spells CAIRPDNNNEQFF. The DNA of the CDR3 is TGTGCCATCCGACCCGACAACAACAATGAGCAGTTCTTC. V is TRBV27 and J is TRBJ2-1; no clear D gene. The length of the CDR3 is 13 residues. Between the trimmed V and J ends, which lost 10 bases and 5 bases, there was a span of 15 bases. Germline values: CDR1 MNHEY, CDR2 SMNVEV (reference sequence).

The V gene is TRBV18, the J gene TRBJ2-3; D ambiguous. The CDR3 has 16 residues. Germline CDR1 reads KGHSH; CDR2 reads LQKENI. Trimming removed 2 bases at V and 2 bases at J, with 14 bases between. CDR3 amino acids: CASSPLPIPLTDTQYF. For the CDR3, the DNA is TGTGCCAGCTCACCATTACCGATCCCCCTCACAGATACGCAGTATTTT.

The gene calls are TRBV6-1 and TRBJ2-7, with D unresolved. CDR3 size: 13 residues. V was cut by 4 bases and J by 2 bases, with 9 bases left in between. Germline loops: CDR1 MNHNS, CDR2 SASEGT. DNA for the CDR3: TGTGCCAGCAGTGCGGGTCACACCTACGAGCAGTACTTC. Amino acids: CASSAGHTYEQYF.

CDR3 region: CASSLYMDETQYF. The DNA for the CDR3 is TGTGCCAGCAGTTTGTACATGGATGAGACCCAGTACTTC. The chain combines TRBV27 with TRBJ2-5; no clear D gene. The ends were cut back, 3 bases at V and 5 bases at J, with 10 bases in the middle. The CDR3 runs 13 residues. Germline assignment: CDR1 MNHEY and CDR2 SMNVEV (reference sequence).

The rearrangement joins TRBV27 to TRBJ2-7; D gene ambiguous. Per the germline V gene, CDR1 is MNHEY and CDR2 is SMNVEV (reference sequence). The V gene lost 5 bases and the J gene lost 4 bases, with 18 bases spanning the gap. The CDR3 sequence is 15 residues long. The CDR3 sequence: CASSTAVFGVYEQYF. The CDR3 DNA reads TGTGCCAGCAGTACCGCAGTCTTTGGGGTGTACGAGCAGTACTTC.

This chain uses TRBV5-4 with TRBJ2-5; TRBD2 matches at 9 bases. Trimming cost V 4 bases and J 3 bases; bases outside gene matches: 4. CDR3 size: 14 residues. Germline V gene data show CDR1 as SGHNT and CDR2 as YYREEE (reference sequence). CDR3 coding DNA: TGTGCCAGCAGCGGGGCTAGCGGGGAAGAGACCCAGTACTTC. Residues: CASSGASGEETQYF. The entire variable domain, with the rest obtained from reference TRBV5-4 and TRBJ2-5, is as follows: ETGVTQSPTHLIKTRGQQVTLRCSSQSGHNTVSWYQQALGQGPQFIFQYYREEENGRGNFPPRFSGLQFPNYSSELNVNALELDDSALYLCASSGASGEETQYFGPGTRLLVL.

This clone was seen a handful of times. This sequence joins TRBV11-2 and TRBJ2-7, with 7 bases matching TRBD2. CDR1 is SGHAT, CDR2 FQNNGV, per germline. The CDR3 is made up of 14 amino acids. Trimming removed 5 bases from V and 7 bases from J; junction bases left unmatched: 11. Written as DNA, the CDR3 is TGTGCCAGCAGCCCAGGACTAGATCTGGGGGAGCAGTACTTC. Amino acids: CASSPGLDLGEQYF.

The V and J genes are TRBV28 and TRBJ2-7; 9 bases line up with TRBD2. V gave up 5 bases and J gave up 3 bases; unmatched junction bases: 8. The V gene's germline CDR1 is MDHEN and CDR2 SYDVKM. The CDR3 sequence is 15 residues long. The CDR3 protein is CASSRGTSRDYEQYF. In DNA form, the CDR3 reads TGTGCCAGCAGTCGCGGGACTAGCCGAGACTACGAGCAGTACTTC.

DNA of the CDR3: TGTGCCAGCAGTGTTCCTGCTAGCGGGACTTACGAGCAGTACTTC. Its translation is CASSVPASGTYEQYF. The chain combines TRBV28 with TRBJ2-7; 9 nucleotides line up with TRBD2. The CDR3 runs to 15 residues. With 5 bases clipped from V and 4 bases from J, the junction kept 9 bases outside the gene matches. The germline gives CDR1 MDHEN, CDR2 SYDVKM.